The 5 T cell receptor beta chains reported below all come from one sample, sequenced in a study of post-analysis software for immune sequencing data. These TCRs' antigens remain unknown. Study results and caveats: Comparison of patients with controls showed five or six TRBV segments more frequent in patients, TRBV5-6, TRBV5-1 and TRBV20-1 among them.

The TCR beta cDNA libraries contained unique molecular identifiers. TCRdb reprocessed the PCR reads via MiXCR and lists one record per CDR3 protein. The repertoire holds roughly 620,000 distinct CDR3 sequences, roughly two fifths seen once, with roughly 1.8% in the top ten. Sequenced sample: blood. These receptor sequences come from a girl between 5 and 17 years old with multiple sclerosis.

This clonotype was recorded a few times. The V call is TRBV12-3 or TRBV12-4, the J call TRBJ2-3; TRBD1 agrees at 9 bases. Germline trimming cut 2 bases from V and 3 bases from J; bases unmatched to any gene: 3. The CDR3 is made up of 15 amino acids. Written as DNA, the CDR3 is TGTGCCAGCAGTTTAACAGGGGGCTTTACAGATACGCAGTATTTT. As protein: CASSLTGGFTDTQYF.

This clonotype was counted only a few times. One end of the junction fails to match germline, which may point to a read error. J is TRBJ2-1 and V is TRBV5-1, with D perhaps matching TRBD2 (6 bases). The germline CDR1 and CDR2 sequences are SGHRS and YFSETQ. This CDR3 region has 15 residues. In nucleotides, the CDR3 is TGTGCCAGCAGTCCGGTGGGGGGCTCCTACAATGAGCAGTTCTTC. Its translation: CASSPVGGSYNEQFF.

This clonotype occurred a few times. This chain connects TRBV20-1 to TRBJ1-2, with a tentative D call TRBD1 (5 bases). Germline V gives CDR1 DFQATT, CDR2 SNEGSKA (reference sequence). The ends were cut back, 0 bases at V and 4 bases at J, with 12 bases in the middle. CDR3 length: 14 amino acids. The CDR3 is CSARDLGDFYGYTF. The CDR3 bases are TGCAGTGCTAGAGATCTCGGGGACTTCTATGGCTACACCTTC.

This sequence joins TRBV5-1 and TRBJ2-5; unclear D gene. Judging by the DNA end, TRBJ2-1 fits better; the J call may be wrong. This CDR3 region has 15 residues. Germline V gives CDR1 SGHRS, CDR2 YFSETQ. The CDR3, as DNA: TGCGCCAGCAGCCAAACATCAACCCCCCAAGAGACCCAGTTCTTC. Protein product: CASSQTSTPQETQFF.

This clonotype was seen only a few times. The chain uses TRBV12-3 or TRBV12-4 and TRBJ2-5; TRBD1 agrees at 9 bases. With 6 bases clipped from V and 1 base from J, the junction kept 6 bases outside the gene matches. CDR3 length: 15 amino acids. CDR3: CASRWDRVGQETQYF. CDR3 DNA: TGTGCCAGCAGGTGGGACAGGGTGGGCCAAGAGACCCAGTACTTC.